These T cell receptor beta chains were read from a single sample in a study of T cells after posttransplantation cyclophosphamide. The table came from immunoSEQ multiplex PCR; TCRdb's copy has only in-frame clones and leaves some out. This sample carries around 15,000 clones, roughly 80% of them seen once, and the ten largest clones take 2.5% to 3%. Sequenced material: PBMCs, taken 441 days after allogeneic stem cell transplant with calcineurin inhibitor and methotrexate. These receptor sequences come from a male patient in his thirties who received an allogeneic stem cell transplant from an unrelated donor, was CMV-positive, and had acute and chronic GVHD. T cells may partly derive from the graft donor. The CDR3 runs from the conserved cysteine through the conserved F or W. Each record gives: D gene, V gene, clone size, J gene, CDR3 DNA, CDR3 protein. D genes are given only for firm matches. Clone size is shown for a subset of rows, as once, few, many or a class of expanded clone.

>TRBD1|TRBV29-1|.|TRBJ2-7
TGCAGCGTTGAAGATCTGGCAGGGGGAGCAGGCGAGCAGTACTTC
CSVEDLAGGAGEQYF
>TRBD1|TRBV10-3|few|TRBJ2-1
TGTGCCATCAGGGGGGACAGGGAATACAATGAGCAGTTCTTC
CAIRGDREYNEQFF
>.|TRBV29-1|.|TRBJ2-7
TGCAGCGTTGACCGTCAGGGCTCAAACGAGCAGTACTTC
CSVDRQGSNEQYF
>.|TRBV7-9|few|TRBJ1-1
TGTGCCAGCAGCATCGCCGGGACAAGGAACACTGAAGCTTTCTTT
CASSIAGTRNTEAFF
>.|TRBV4-2|.|TRBJ1-3
TGTGCCAGCAGCCGAGGGGAGGCAGGAAACACCATATATTTT
CASSRGEAGNTIYF
>.|TRBV7-9|.|TRBJ2-7
TGTGCCAGCAGCTTAGAACTAGGGATCCGGGCCTACGAGCAGTACTTC
CASSLELGIRAYEQYF
>.|TRBV5-4|.|TRBJ2-7
TGTGCCAGCAGCTTGGGGACAGAGCTTTACGAGCAGTACTTC
CASSLGTELYEQYF
>.|TRBV6-6|.|TRBJ2-7
TGTGCCAGCAGTATCCAGGGGTCGCAGTACTTC
CASSIQGSQYF
>TRBD1|TRBV20-1|.|TRBJ1-2
TGCAGTGCTCGGGACAGCTATGGCTACACCTTC
CSARDSYGYTF
>TRBD1|TRBV19|few|TRBJ1-2
TGTGCCAGTAGTTACAGGGGCGCAGGGTATGGCTACACCTTC
CASSYRGAGYGYTF
>TRBD1|TRBV11-2|few|TRBJ1-2
TGTGCCAGCAGCTTAGATGCCCGAGGACAGGGAGATGGCTACACCTTC
CASSLDARGQGDGYTF
>.|TRBV30|.|TRBJ1-5
TGTGCCTGGAGTTTTTCGGAGTGGGAGCCCCAGCATTTT
CAWSFSEWEPQHF
>.|TRBV28|medium-sized|TRBJ1-2
TGTGCCAGCAGTTTATTCGGGAACTATGGCTACACCTTC
CASSLFGNYGYTF
>.|TRBV5-7|.|TRBJ1-6
TGTGCCAGCAGCCATCGAGGCAGGGGCCAGGATAATTCCCCCCTCCACTTT
CASSHRGRGQDNSPLHF
>TRBD2|TRBV28|.|TRBJ2-7
TGTGCCAGCAGTGTTACTAGCGGGGGGGACTACGAGCAGTACTTC
CASSVTSGGDYEQYF
>.|TRBV14|.|TRBJ1-2
TGTGCCAGCAGCACGGGAACCTATGGCTACACCTTC
CASSTGTYGYTF
>TRBD1|TRBV2|once|TRBJ1-2
TGTGCCAGCTATTTTCTAGGCGACAGGGGGCGAAGGTATGGCTACACCTTC
CASYFLGDRGRRYGYTF
>.|TRBV6-5|once|TRBJ1-2
TGTGCCAGCACCCCCGGCGGAGGGGTCAAGGGCTACACCTTC
CASTPGGGVKGYTF
>TRBD1|TRBV5-8|medium-sized|TRBJ2-7
TGTGCCAGCAGTCGGACAGGGCCCTACGAGCAGTACTTC
CASSRTGPYEQYF
>.|TRBV27|.|TRBJ2-1
TGTGCCAGCAGTTTAATACCGGGGTCCCCCTACAATGAGCAGTTCTTC
CASSLIPGSPYNEQFF
>.|TRBV5-6|.|TRBJ2-7
TGTGCCAGCAGCCTCGGGAGCCCCTCCTACGAGCAGTACTTC
CASSLGSPSYEQYF
>TRBD2|TRBV30|.|TRBJ2-1
TGTGTCCACCGCCGTCCTAGCGGGAGATCTCCCCCCCACAATGAGCAGTTCTTC
CVHRRPSGRSPPHNEQFF
>.|TRBV9|.|TRBJ2-1
TGTGCCAGCAGCGTAGTTTCTTCAGCTAGCTCCTACAATGAGCAGTTCTTC
CASSVVSSASSYNEQFF
>TRBD1|TRBV2|.|TRBJ2-1
TGTGCCAGCAGTGAGGGGGGACAGGGGGCCTATGAGCAGTTCTTC
CASSEGGQGAYEQFF
>.|TRBV4-1|.|TRBJ2-2
TGCGCCAGCAGCCCAGTTTTAGCATCCGCCGGGGAGCTGTTTTTT
CASSPVLASAGELFF
>.|TRBV4-3|.|TRBJ2-1
TGCGCCAGCAGCCAAGATCTACAGGGCAGATACAATGAGCAGTTCTTC
CASSQDLQGRYNEQFF
>.|TRBV13|few|TRBJ1-1
TGTGCCAGCAGTACGCAGGGGCCGACTCGAGGGACTGAAGCTTTCTTT
CASSTQGPTRGTEAFF
>.|TRBV19|.|TRBJ1-2
TGTGCCAGTAGTATAGCAGGGGCTAACTATGGCTACACCTTC
CASSIAGANYGYTF
>TRBD2|TRBV28|.|TRBJ2-1
TGTGCCAGCAGCCCCGGGACTAGCGGGGAGTGGGGAGGATACAATGAGCAGTTCTTC
CASSPGTSGEWGGYNEQFF
>.|TRBV19|.|TRBJ1-2
TGTGCCAGTAGTCCCGACAGCCGCCTAACGTATGGCTACACCTTC
CASSPDSRLTYGYTF
>TRBD1|TRBV28|few|TRBJ1-2
TGTGCCAGCACCAGGGGACAGATTGTTTTTGGCTACACCTTC
CASTRGQIVFGYTF
>.|TRBV7-7|.|TRBJ2-1
TGTGCTAGCAGCTTAGACGGTGGCGGGTACAATGAGCAGTTCTTC
CASSLDGGGYNEQFF
>.|TRBV20-1|.|TRBJ2-1
TGCAGTGCTAGCGGGGGCAATGAGCAGTTCTTC
CSASGGNEQFF
>.|TRBV28|.|TRBJ1-1
TGTGCCAGCACCGGCAGTGCGGGGCCGGGCACTGAAGCTTTCTTT
CASTGSAGPGTEAFF
>TRBD1|TRBV4-3|.|TRBJ2-7
TGCGCCAGCAGCCAAGGGACAGGGCTCTACGAGCAGTACTTC
CASSQGTGLYEQYF
>TRBD1|TRBV5-4|.|TRBJ1-1
TGTGCCAGCAGCTTGGGACAGGGGAGCACTGAAGCTTTCTTT
CASSLGQGSTEAFF
>.|TRBV5-1|.|TRBJ2-7
TGCGCCAGCAGCTTGTCATACCCGGTGGGAGCTACCTACGAGCAGTACTTC
CASSLSYPVGATYEQYF
>.|TRBV28|few|TRBJ2-7
TGTGCCAGCAGTTTTGTCCTGTCGGGGGCCTACGAGCAGTACTTC
CASSFVLSGAYEQYF
>.|TRBV18|.|TRBJ2-1
TGTGCCAGCTCACCACAGGCCTCACCGGAGTCAAATGAGCAGTTCTTC
CASSPQASPESNEQFF
>TRBD1|TRBV19|.|TRBJ2-2
TGTGCCAGTAGTATGCCTTCGGGACAGATAGGTAACGGGGAGCTGTTTTTT
CASSMPSGQIGNGELFF
>.|TRBV5-6|once|TRBJ2-7
TGTGCCAGCAGCTTGGGTGGAGGCGAGCAGTACTTC
CASSLGGGEQYF